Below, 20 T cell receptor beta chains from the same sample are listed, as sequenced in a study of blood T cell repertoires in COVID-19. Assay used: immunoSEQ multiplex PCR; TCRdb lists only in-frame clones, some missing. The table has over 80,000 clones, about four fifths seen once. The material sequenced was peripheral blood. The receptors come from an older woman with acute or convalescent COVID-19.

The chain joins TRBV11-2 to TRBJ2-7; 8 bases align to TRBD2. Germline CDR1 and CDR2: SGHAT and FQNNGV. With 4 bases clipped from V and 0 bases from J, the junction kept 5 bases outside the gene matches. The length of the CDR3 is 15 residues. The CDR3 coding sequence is TGTGCCAGCAGCTGGAGCGGGGGAAGCTCCTACGAGCAGTACTTC. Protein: CASSWSGGSSYEQYF.

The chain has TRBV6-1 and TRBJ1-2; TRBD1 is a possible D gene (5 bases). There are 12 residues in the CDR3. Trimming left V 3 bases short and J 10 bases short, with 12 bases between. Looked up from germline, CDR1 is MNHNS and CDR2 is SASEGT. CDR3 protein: CASSEGGSDYTF. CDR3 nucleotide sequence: TGTGCCAGCAGTGAGGGGGGTTCCGACTACACCTTC.

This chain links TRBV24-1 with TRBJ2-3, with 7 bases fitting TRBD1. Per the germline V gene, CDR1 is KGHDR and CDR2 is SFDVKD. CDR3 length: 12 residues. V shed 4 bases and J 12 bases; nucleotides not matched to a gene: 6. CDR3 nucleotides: TGTGCCACCAGTGACCGACAGGGACAACAGTATTTT. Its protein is CATSDRQGQQYF.

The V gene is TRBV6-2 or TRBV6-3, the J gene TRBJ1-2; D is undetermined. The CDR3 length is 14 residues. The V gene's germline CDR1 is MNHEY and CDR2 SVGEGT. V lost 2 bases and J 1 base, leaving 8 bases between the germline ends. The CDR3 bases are TGTGCCAGCAGTTACGCTTACTTTAACTATGGCTACACCTTC. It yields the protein CASSYAYFNYGYTF.

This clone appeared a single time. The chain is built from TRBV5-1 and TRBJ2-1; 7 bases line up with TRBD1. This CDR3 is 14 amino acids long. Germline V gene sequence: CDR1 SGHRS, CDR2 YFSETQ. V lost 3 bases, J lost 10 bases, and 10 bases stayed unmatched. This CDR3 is CASSWDSLGDEQFF. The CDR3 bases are TGCGCCAGCAGCTGGGACAGCTTGGGGGACGAGCAGTTCTTC.

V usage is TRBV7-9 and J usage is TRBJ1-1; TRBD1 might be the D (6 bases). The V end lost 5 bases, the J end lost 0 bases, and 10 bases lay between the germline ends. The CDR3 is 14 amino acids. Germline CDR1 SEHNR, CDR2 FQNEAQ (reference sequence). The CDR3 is CASSPRDMNTEAFF. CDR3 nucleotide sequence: TGTGCCAGCAGCCCACGGGACATGAACACTGAAGCTTTCTTT.

As DNA, the CDR3 is TGTGCCAGCAGTTACTCCGGACAGGGTATATACTATGGCTACACCTTC. Translating it yields CASSYSGQGIYYGYTF. The rearrangement uses TRBV6-5 and TRBJ1-2, with 8 positions matching TRBD1. Germline V gives CDR1 MNHEY, CDR2 SVGAGI. Germline trimming cut 0 bases from V and 3 bases from J; bases unmatched to any gene: 6. The CDR3 runs to 16 residues.

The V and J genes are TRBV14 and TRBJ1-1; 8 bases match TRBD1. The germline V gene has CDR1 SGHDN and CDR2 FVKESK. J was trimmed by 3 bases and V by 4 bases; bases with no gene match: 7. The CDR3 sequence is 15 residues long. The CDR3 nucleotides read TGTGCCAGCAGCCGGACAGGGAATAGGGACACTGAAGCTTTCTTT. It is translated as CASSRTGNRDTEAFF.

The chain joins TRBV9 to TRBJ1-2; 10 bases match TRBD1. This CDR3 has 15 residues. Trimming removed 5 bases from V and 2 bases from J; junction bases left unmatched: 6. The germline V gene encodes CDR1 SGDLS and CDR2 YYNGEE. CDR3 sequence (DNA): TGTGCCAGCAGGGGAACGACAGGGGGCAACTATGGCTACACCTTC. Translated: CASRGTTGGNYGYTF.

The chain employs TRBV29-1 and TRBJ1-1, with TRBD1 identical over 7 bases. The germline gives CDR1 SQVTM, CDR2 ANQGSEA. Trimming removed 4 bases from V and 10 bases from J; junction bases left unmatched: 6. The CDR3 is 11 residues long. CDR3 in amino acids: CSVVIPGGAFF. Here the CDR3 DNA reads TGCAGCGTTGTGATTCCAGGGGGAGCTTTCTTT.

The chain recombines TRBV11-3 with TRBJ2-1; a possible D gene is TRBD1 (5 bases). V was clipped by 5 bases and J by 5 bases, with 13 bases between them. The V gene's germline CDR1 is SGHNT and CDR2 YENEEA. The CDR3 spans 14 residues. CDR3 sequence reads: CASSHLTENNEQFF. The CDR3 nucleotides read TGTGCCAGCAGCCACCTGACAGAAAACAATGAGCAGTTCTTC. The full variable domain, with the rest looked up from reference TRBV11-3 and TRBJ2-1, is EAGVVQSPRYKIIEKKQPVAFWCNPISGHNTLYWYLQNLGQGPELLIRYENEEAVDDSQLPKDRFSAERLKGVDSTLKIQPAELGDSAVYLCASSHLTENNEQFFGPGTRLTVL.

CDR3 sequence reads: CASSEGTGVVNEQFF. For the CDR3, the DNA is TGTGCCAGCAGTGAAGGGACAGGGGTGGTCAATGAGCAGTTCTTC. The chain couples TRBV25-1 to TRBJ2-1, with 10 nucleotides matching TRBD1. Losses at the gene ends were 2 bases for V and 6 bases for J; bases not matched to a gene: 4. From germline, CDR1 is MGHDK and CDR2 SYGVNS. The CDR3 runs 15 residues.

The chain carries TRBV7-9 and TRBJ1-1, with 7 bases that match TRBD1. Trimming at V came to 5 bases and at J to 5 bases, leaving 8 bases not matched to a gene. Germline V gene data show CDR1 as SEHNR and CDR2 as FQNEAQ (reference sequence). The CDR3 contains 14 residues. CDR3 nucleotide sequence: TGTGCCAGCAGCATAAGACAGGGTGGGACTGAAGCTTTCTTT. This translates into CASSIRQGGTEAFF.

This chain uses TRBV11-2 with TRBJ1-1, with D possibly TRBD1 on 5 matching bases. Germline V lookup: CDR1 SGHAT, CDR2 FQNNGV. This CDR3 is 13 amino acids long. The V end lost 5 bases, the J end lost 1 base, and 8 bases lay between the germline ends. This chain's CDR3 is CASSRGGNTEAFF. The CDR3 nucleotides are TGTGCCAGCAGCCGCGGGGGGAACACTGAAGCTTTCTTT.

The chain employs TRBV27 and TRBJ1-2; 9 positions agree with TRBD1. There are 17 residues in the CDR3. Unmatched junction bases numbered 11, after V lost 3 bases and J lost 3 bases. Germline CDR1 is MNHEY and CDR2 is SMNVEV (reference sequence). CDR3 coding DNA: TGTGCCAGCAGTTTTCGCGGGACAGGGAAGTTACACTATGGCTACACCTTC. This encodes CASSFRGTGKLHYGYTF.

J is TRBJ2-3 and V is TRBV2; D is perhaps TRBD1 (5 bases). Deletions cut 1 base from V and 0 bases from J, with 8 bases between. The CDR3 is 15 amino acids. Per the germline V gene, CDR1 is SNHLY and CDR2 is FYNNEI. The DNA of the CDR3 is TGTGCCAGCAGTGAAGTTAGGGGAAGCACAGATACGCAGTATTTT. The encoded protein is CASSEVRGSTDTQYF.

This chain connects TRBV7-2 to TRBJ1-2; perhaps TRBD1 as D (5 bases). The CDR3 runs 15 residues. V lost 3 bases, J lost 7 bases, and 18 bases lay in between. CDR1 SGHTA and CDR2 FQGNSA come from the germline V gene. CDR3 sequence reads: CASSLGFGGSGGYTF. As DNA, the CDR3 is TGTGCCAGCAGCTTGGGCTTCGGGGGGTCCGGTGGCTACACCTTC.

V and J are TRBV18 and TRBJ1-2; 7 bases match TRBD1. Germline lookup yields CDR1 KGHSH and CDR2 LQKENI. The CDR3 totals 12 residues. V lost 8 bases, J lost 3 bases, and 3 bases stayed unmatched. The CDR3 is CASRTGDYGYTF. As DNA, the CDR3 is TGTGCCAGCCGCACAGGGGACTATGGCTACACCTTC.

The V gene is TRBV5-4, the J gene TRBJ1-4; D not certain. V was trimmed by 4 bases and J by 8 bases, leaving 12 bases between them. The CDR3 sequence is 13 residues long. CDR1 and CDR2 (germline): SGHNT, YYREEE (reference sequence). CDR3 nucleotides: TGTGCCAGCAGCCGTGGAGGGAACGAAAAACTGTTTTTT. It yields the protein CASSRGGNEKLFF. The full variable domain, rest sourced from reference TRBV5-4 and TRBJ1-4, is ETGVTQSPTHLIKTRGQQVTLRCSSQSGHNTVSWYQQALGQGPQFIFQYYREEENGRGNFPPRFSGLQFPNYSSELNVNALELDDSALYLCASSRGGNEKLFFGSGTQLSVL.

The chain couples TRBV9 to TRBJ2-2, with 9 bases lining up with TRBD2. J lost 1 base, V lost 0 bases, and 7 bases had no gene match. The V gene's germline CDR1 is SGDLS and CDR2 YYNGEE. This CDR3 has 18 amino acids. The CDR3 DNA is TGTGCCAGCAGCGTAGTTGGTAGCGGGGGATGGAACACCGGGGAGCTGTTTTTT. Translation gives CASSVVGSGGWNTGELFF.